This T cell receptor beta chain was identified in a study of follicular helper T cells after annual influenza vaccination (dated by TCRdb to 2015 to 2018). A note on the overall study: After each seasonal influenza vaccination, blood samples were collected on days 0, 7 and 28. One week after vaccination, a second recruited cohort of about a dozen subjects (Table S1) displayed a similar ICOS+CD38+ cTfh response. Multi-year samples were available from six subjects, with four subjects covering two vaccination seasons and two subjects covering three seasons. To study recall of cTfh clones, some subjects were followed through successive annual vaccinations in the 2013-2014, 2014-2015 and 2015-2016 seasons. The 2015 samples were processed right after collection, while the 2013-2014 samples were cryopreserved.

Libraries were made using the immunoSEQ multiplex PCR assay. Adaptive Biotechnologies carried out TCRB amplification, library preparation, sequencing and preliminary bioinformatics at Survey level resolution. Per the source publication's procedure: Clonality was computed in R as 1 minus normalized Shannon entropy; the Gini index was calculated with the R package ineq. Overlap score was defined as the summed counts of shared sequences divided by the total counts of all sequences in both compared samples. The significance of shared clonotypes was tested with Fisher's exact test, assuming a theoretical repertoire of 10^7 TCRB sequences. What TCRdb holds here is the immuneACCESS table cut down to in-frame rearrangements. Part of the clones is not present; checked against another copy, under half of the missing clones reflect an unresolved V gene, and the others are unexplained. From that table come the V and J calls and clone size; the DNA was used to work out D and trimming. This sample gives roughly 10,000 clones in total; approximately 83% of them show up just once. Jointly, the top ten make up about 0.77% of the sample.

The CDR3 goes from the cysteine to the phenylalanine over 15 residues. Just CDR3 DNA is preserved here, 45 bases in frame from base 1. Here V drops 6 bases and J drops 0 bases, and the junction holds 7 bases not matched to any gene. The germline V gene supplies CDR1 MDHEN and CDR2 SYDVKM. What the time point label conveys for this sample: 2014-2015 season, 7 days after vaccination. Adults received seasonal inactivated influenza vaccine (Fluvarix), and TCRB sequencing tracked sorted blood CD4 subsets before and after vaccination. To be eligible, subjects had to be community-dwelling and could not have received an influenza vaccine during the previous 6 months. Influenza vaccine contraindications, substance abuse, HIV/AIDS, active malignancy, immunomodulatory medication and active illness such as respiratory infection were included among the exclusion criteria. At each time point, somewhere between 40 and 100 mL of blood was taken. Either Ficoll-Paque PLUS or SepMate separation was used to isolate PBMC. CXCR5- memory CD4 T cells were sorted as a comparison non-Tfh subset. Before DNA extraction, cell subsets were sorted from PBMC on a BD FACS Aria.

On this clone: Its antigen specificity is not known. The record has no base qualities; no much larger clone is one base away.

The paper as a whole reports these results and caveats: A recurrent oligoclonal ICOS+CD38+ cTfh response containing tetramer and AIM influenza-specific clonotypes was recalled by successive annual vaccinations. Productive TCRB sequences were recovered from only roughly 8.5-20% of analyzed cells, so rare clonotypes could not be sampled. ICOS+CD38+ cTfh clonality correlated with the frequency of that population, and its change correlated with the change in circulating plasmablast frequency. Day 7 ICOS+CD38+ clones were most often found later in ICOS-CD38- cTfh, suggesting that subset may serve as a memory reservoir. When influenza clone enrichment was assessed, the possibility that the much larger non-cTfh compartments were undersampled could not be excluded.

The TCR sequence derives from an adult who received the influenza vaccine. The chain couples TRBV28 to TRBJ2-7, and 8 bases in between align with TRBD1. Sequenced material: CXCR5- memory CD4+ T cells sorted from blood, taken 7 days after influenza vaccination. The cell subset or site label on this specimen signifies: CXCR5- memory CD4 T cells. The CDR3: CASSNPGQGSYEQYF. The DNA sequence is as follows: TGTGCCAGCAGCAATCCCGGACAGGGCTCCTACGAGCAGTACTTC. Beyond the CDR3, the reference TRBV28 and TRBJ2-7 genes provide the residues; the full variable domain reads: DVKVTQSSRYLVKRTGEKVFLECVQDMDHENMFWYRQDPGLGLRLIYFSYDVKMKEKGDIPEGYSVSREKKERFSLILESASTNQTSMYLCASSNPGQGSYEQYFGPGTRLTVT.